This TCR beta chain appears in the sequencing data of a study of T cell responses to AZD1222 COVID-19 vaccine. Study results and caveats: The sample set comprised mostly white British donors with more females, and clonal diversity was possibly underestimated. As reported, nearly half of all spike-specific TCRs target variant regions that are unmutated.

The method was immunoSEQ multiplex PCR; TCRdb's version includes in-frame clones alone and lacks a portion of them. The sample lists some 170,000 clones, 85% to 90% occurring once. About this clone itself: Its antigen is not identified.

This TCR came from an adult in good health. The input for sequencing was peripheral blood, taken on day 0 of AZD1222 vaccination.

The CDR3 DNA reads as TGTGCCAGCATGAGGGGAACAAATGAAAAACTGTTTTTT. Amino acid sequence: CASMRGTNEKLFF. The rearrangement links TRBV2 to TRBJ1-4, with D possibly matching TRBD1 (5 bases). V gave up 7 bases and J gave up 5 bases, with 11 bases separating them. The germline gives CDR1 SNHLY, CDR2 FYNNEI. CDR3 length: 13 residues.